This T cell receptor beta chain was sequenced during a study of identifying expanded T cells in peripheral blood. Points from the study as a whole: Technical replicates showed approximately 1.2 changed clones; approximately 2 weeks about 16.4; four weeks 19.

The V gene's germline CDR1 is MNHNS and CDR2 SASEGT. This CDR3 is 13 amino acids long. After removal of 7 bases from V and 0 bases from J, the junction contained 1 base not matched to a gene. Regarding this clone: Its specificity is not known.

This table comes from immunoSEQ multiplex PCR, and its TCRdb copy is limited to in-frame clones, with some not included. The repertoire holds tens of thousands of clones, with around 83% as singletons. This receptor was taken from a person aged 18-70 years in good health. The chain uses TRBV6-1 and TRBJ1-2; 8 bases match TRBD1. The sequencing sample was made of blood. The CDR3 coding sequence is TGTGCCAGCATACAGGGGGCTAACTATGGCTACACCTTC. It is translated as CASIQGANYGYTF.